Sequencing of this T cell receptor beta chain was carried out in a study of blood T cell repertoires in COVID-19. V lost 0 bases to trimming and J lost 10 bases, with 12 bases between them. The CDR3 sequence is 14 residues long. Germline V lookup: CDR1 SGHTA, CDR2 FQGNSA. Only in-frame clones appear in the TCRdb table, and some are missing; sequencing was by immunoSEQ multiplex PCR. The sample records almost 350,000 clones, roughly 86% being singletons. Sequenced sample: PBMCs or T cells enriched from blood (not recorded which). The chain recombines TRBV7-2 with TRBJ1-4; tentative D call: TRBD1 (5 bases). This TCR was sampled from a woman between 25 and 40 years old who had been exposed to COVID-19. CDR3 nucleotides: TGTGCCAGCAGCTTAGCAAGGGGCGACGTAAAACTGTTTTTT. Protein sequence: CASSLARGDVKLFF.